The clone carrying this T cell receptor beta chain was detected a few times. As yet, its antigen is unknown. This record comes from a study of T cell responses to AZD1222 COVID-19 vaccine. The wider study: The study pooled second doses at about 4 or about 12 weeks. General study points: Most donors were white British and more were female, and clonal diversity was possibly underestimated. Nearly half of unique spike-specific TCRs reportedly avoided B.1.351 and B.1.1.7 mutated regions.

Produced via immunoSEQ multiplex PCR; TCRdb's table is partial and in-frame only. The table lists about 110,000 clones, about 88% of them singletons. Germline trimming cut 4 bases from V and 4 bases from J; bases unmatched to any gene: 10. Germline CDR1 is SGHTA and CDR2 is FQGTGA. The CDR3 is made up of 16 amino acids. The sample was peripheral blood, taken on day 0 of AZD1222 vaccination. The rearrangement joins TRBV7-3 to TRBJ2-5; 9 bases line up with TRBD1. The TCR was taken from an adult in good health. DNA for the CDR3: TGTGCCAGCAGCTCAGGGACAGGGACAGGCAGAGAGACCCAGTACTTC. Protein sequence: CASSSGTGTGRETQYF.